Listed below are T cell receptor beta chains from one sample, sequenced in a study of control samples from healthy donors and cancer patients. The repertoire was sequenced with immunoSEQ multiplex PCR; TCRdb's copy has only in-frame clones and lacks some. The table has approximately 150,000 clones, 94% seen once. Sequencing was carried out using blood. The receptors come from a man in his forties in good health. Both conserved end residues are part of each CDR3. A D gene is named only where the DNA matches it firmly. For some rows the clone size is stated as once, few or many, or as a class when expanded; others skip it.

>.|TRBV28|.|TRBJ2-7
CASSLGDIHF
TGTGCCAGCAGTCTTGGGGACATTCACTTC
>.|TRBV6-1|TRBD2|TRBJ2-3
CASSERLAGLNTQYF
TGTGCCAGCAGTGAGAGGCTAGCGGGTTTGAATACGCAGTATTTT
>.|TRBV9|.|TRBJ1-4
CASSVEGRGNEKLFF
TGTGCCAGCAGCGTAGAAGGCAGGGGCAATGAAAAACTGTTTTTT
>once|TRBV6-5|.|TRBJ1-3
CASSYAGSGNTIYF
TGTGCCAGCAGTTACGCAGGCTCTGGAAACACCATATATTTT
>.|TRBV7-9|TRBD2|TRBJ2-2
CASSFGLAGTNTGELFF
TGTGCCAGCAGCTTCGGGCTAGCGGGTACGAACACCGGGGAGCTGTTTTTT
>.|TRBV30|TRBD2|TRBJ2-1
CAWRGLAGGRNEQFF
TGTGCCTGGAGGGGACTAGCGGGAGGAAGGAATGAGCAGTTCTTC
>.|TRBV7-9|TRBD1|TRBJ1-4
CASSSDRGANEKLFF
TGTGCCAGCAGTTCCGACAGGGGCGCTAATGAAAAACTGTTTTTT
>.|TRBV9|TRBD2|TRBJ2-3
CASNPWEGGTDTQYF
TGTGCCAGCAACCCGTGGGAGGGTGGGACAGATACGCAGTATTTT
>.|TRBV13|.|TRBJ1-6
CASSLAGLNSPLHF
TGTGCCAGCAGCTTAGCAGGGCTTAATTCACCCCTCCACTTT
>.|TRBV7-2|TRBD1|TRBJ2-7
CASSSDRGYEQYF
TGTGCCAGCAGCTCGGACAGGGGTTACGAGCAGTACTTC
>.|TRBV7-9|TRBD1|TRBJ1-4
CASSLGPGQGNEKLFF
TGTGCCAGCAGCCTGGGGCCGGGACAGGGGAATGAAAAACTGTTTTTT
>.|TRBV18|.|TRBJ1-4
CASSPLRGAGEKLFF
TGTGCCAGCTCACCACTGAGGGGGGCTGGTGAAAAACTGTTTTTT
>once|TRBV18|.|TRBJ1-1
CASSPVTGNPEAFF
TGTGCCAGCTCACCAGTTACGGGGAACCCTGAAGCTTTCTTT
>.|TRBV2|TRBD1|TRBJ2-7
CASSEGTGKSYEQYF
TGTGCCAGCAGCGAAGGGACAGGGAAGTCGTACGAGCAGTACTTC
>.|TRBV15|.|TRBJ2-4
CATRTREEAKNIQYF
TGTGCCACCAGAACAAGGGAGGAAGCCAAAAACATTCAGTACTTC
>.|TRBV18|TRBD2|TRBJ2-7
CASSPLSGASYEQYF
TGTGCCAGCTCACCCCTTAGCGGGGCCTCCTACGAGCAGTACTTC
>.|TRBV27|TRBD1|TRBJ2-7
CASSLGTGSSYEQYF
TGTGCCAGCAGCCTAGGGACAGGGAGCTCCTACGAGCAGTACTTC
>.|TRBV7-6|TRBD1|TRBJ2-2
CASTPTGAPTGELFF
TGTGCCAGCACCCCGACAGGGGCTCCTACCGGGGAGCTGTTTTTT
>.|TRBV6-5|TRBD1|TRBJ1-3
CASRTDRGPGNTIYF
TGTGCCAGCCGTACCGACAGGGGGCCTGGAAACACCATATATTTT
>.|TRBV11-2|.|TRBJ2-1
CASSFPLLAIGDEQFF
TGTGCCAGCAGCTTCCCTCTCCTAGCGATCGGAGATGAGCAGTTCTTC
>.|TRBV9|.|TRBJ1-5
CASSVEGVSNQPQHF
TGTGCCAGCAGCGTAGAAGGGGTTAGCAATCAGCCCCAGCATTTT
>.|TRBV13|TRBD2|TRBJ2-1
CASSLGLAGVGEQFF
TGTGCCAGCAGCTTAGGACTAGCGGGAGTCGGTGAGCAGTTCTTC
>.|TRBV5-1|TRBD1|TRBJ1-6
CASSFVSVRGRNSPLHF
TGCGCCAGCAGCTTCGTTTCTGTGAGGGGGCGTAATTCACCCCTCCACTTT
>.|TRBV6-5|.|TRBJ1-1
CASILIGGGTEAFF
TGTGCCAGCATTTTAATAGGGGGTGGCACTGAAGCTTTCTTT
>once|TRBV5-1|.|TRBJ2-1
CASSSLDEQFF
TGCGCCAGCAGCTCCCTGGATGAGCAGTTCTTC
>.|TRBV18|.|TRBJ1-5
CASSNKDNQPQHF
TGTGCCAGCTCAAACAAAGATAATCAGCCCCAGCATTTT
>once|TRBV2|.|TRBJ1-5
CASRETQWGNQPQHF
TGTGCCAGCAGAGAGACCCAATGGGGCAATCAGCCCCAGCATTTT
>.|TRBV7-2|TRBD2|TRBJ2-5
CASSLGGAGTSGSQYF
TGTGCCAGCAGCTTAGGAGGCGCCGGGACTAGCGGGAGCCAGTACTTC
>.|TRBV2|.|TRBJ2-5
CASGRLQETQYF
TGTGCCTCGGGACGGCTCCAAGAGACCCAGTACTTC
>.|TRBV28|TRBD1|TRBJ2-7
CASSSPGQGVSGEQYF
TGTGCCAGCAGTTCACCGGGACAGGGGGTTTCGGGGGAGCAGTACTTC
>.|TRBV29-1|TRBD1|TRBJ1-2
CSVKSGGEISHSYGYTF
TGCAGCGTTAAATCAGGGGGCGAGATCTCCCATTCCTATGGCTACACCTTC
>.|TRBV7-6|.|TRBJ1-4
CASSLTWNEKLFF
TGTGCCAGCAGCTTGACGTGGAATGAAAAACTGTTTTTT
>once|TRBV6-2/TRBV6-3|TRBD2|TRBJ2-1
CASSPLLVAGGHNEQFF
TGTGCCAGCAGCCCACTTTTGGTAGCGGGGGGCCACAATGAGCAGTTCTTC
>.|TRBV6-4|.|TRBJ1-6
CASSQGKNSPLHF
TGTGCCAGCAGTCAGGGGAAGAATTCACCCCTCCACTTT
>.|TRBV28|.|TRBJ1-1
CASSQDSQRWNTEAFF
TGTGCCAGCAGCCAAGACAGCCAACGGTGGAACACTGAAGCTTTCTTT